This T cell receptor beta chain was recovered during a study of blood T cells in healthy people across ages. Sample-barcoded 5' priming and a J-beta primer mix drove a second PCR of 7 to 11 cycles. TCRdb recomputed calls from the 5' RACE reads with MiXCR, one row per CDR3 protein. In the table there are about 650,000 distinct CDR3 sequences, approximately 52% of which are singletons. Study outcomes and limitations: Diversity of TCR beta per million T cells declined in a roughly linear way with age. Diversity of TCR beta correlated strongly with naive T cell percentage.

With V trimmed by 6 bases and J by 4 bases, 9 bases remained unmatched. The germline V gene has CDR1 SGDLS and CDR2 YYNGEE. There are 14 residues in the CDR3. With respect to this clonotype: What it recognizes is unknown.

The TCR comes from a woman of 80 years or more in good health. The sequencing input was blood. This chain connects TRBV9 to TRBJ1-2; TRBD1 matches 7 bases. The CDR3: CASKWTGEFYGYTF. CDR3 DNA sequence: TGTGCCAGCAAATGGACAGGAGAATTCTATGGCTACACCTTC.